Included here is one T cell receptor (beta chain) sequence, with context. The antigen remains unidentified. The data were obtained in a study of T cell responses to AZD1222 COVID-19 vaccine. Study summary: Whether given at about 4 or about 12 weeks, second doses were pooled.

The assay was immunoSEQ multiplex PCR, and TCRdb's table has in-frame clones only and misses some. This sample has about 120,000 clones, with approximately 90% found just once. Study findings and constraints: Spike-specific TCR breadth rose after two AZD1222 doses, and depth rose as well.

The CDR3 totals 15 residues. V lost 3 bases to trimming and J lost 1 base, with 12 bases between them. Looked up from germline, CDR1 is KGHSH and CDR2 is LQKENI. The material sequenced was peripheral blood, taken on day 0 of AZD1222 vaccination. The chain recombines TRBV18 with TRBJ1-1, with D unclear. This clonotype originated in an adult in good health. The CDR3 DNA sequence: TGTGCCAGCTCACCGGATGGAGTAGGGAACACTGAAGCTTTCTTT. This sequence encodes CASSPDGVGNTEAFF.